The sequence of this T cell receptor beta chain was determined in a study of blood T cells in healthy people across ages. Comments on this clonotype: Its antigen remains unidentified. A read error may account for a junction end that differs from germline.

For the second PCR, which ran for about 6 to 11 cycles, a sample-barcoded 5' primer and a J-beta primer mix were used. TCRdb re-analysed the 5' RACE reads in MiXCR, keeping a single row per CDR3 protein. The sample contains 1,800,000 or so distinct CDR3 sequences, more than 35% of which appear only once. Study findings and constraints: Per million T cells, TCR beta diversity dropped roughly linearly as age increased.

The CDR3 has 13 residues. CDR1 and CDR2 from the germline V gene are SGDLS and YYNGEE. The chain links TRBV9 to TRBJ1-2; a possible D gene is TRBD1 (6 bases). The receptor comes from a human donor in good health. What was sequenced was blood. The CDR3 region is CASGVTGNYGYTF. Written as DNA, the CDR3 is TGTGCCAGCGGCGTTACAGGGAACTATGGCTACACCTTC.